This T cell receptor (beta chain) was captured in a study of PD-1 blockade in mismatch repair-deficient tumors. Study-level points and caveats: Tumor-resident clones, often absent from pretreatment blood, expanded after pembrolizumab and then contracted.

This clone came up a few times. Its antigen is not known. TCRdb keeps only in-frame clones here, not all; method: immunoSEQ multiplex PCR. Of roughly 50,000 clones in the sample, roughly 75% are singletons; the top ten hold over 3%. With V trimmed by 7 bases and J by 7 bases, 16 bases remained unmatched. CDR3 length: 16 residues. The V gene's germline CDR1 is MNHEY and CDR2 SMNVEV (reference sequence). V gene TRBV27 combines with J gene TRBJ2-1; TRBD1 matches at 7 bases. The sequence was collected from an adult with mismatch repair-deficient cancer. The specimen comprised peripheral blood, sampled 4 weeks after starting pembrolizumab. The CDR3 reads CASTLLQGNLGNEQFF. CDR3 sequence (DNA): TGTGCCAGCACTCTACTACAGGGGAACTTAGGTAATGAGCAGTTCTTC.